The sequence of this TCR beta chain was determined in a study of T-cell memory formation after mild COVID-19. Across the study: In these data, TCR clusters were largely donor specific.

Trimming at V came to 5 bases and at J to 6 bases, leaving 5 bases not matched to a gene. Per germline, CDR1 SGHTA and CDR2 FQGTGA. This CDR3 spans 13 amino acids. 5'RACE primed from the constant segment yielded TCR alpha and TCR beta cDNA libraries bearing sample barcodes and UMIs. TCRdb used MiXCR to reprocess the 5' RACE reads, holding one entry per CDR3 protein. The table lists approximately 60,000 distinct CDR3 sequences, over 8.5% of them singletons. The sequence came from a man younger than 30 who had mild COVID-19 (a few samples of this study predate the infection). Cell type and time point are not known. The chain uses TRBV7-3 and TRBJ1-1; 8 bases fit TRBD1. The sequenced sample was PBMCs or a T cell subset sorted from them (not recorded which). The chain's CDR3 is CASSPGQGAEAFF. The CDR3 nucleotides read TGTGCCAGCAGCCCCGGACAGGGAGCTGAAGCTTTCTTT.